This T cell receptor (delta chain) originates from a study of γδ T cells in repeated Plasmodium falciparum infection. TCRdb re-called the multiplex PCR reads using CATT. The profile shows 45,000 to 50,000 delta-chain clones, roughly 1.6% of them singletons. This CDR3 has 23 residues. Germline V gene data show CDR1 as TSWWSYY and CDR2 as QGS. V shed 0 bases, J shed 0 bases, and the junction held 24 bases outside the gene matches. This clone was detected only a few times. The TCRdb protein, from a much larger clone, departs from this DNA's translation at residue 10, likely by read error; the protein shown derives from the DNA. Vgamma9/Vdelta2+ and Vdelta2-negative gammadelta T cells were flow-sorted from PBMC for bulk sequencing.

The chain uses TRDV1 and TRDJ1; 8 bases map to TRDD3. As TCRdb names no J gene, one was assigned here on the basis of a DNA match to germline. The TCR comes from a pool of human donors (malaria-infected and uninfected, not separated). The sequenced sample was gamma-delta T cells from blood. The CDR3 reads CALGELEGPMYANWGEYTDKLIF. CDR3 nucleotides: TGTGCTCTTGGGGAACTAGAAGGTCCTATGTATGCTAACTGGGGGGAGTACACCGATAAACTCATCTTT.